This paragraph covers one T cell receptor beta chain sequence. Antigen: not known. The study ran its PCR with 60 Vbeta and 13 Jbeta primers. Profiled with immunoSEQ multiplex PCR; TCRdb holds only in-frame clones, not every one. This sample has about 140,000 clones; around 75% occur once, and the top ten carry about 1.5%. Germline V gene sequence: CDR1 LNHDA, CDR2 SQIVND (reference sequence). V was shortened by 2 bases and J by 0 bases, with 8 bases between the two germline ends. The CDR3 is 15 amino acids. These data originate in a study of cytomegalovirus exposure and HLA in healthy donors. Study-wide points: A link between a missense DCLRE1C variant and TCR beta V- and J-gene trimming emerged from a later analysis. The listing of some 170 TCR beta chains classed them as cytomegalovirus-associated. Later analysis suggested links between common viral pathogens and several top significant clusters. Differences between HLA loci emerged in a later analysis of TCR association rates, with DRB1 most and HLA-C fewest.

Sequencing was performed on PBMCs. The J gene is TRBJ1-5, the V gene TRBV19, with D maybe TRBD1 (6 bases). The receptor comes from a woman in her twenties or thirties in good health and CMV-seronegative. CDR3 bases: TGTGCCAGTAGTATACAAGGGGGTAGCAATCAGCCCCAGCATTTT. Translation: CASSIQGGSNQPQHF.